Following are 18 T cell receptor beta chains from one sample sequenced in a study of T cell repertoires in aging, cancer and after chemotherapy. Peripheral blood genomic DNA, not sorted cells or RNA, was the template. Multiplex touch-down PCR with TRB-A/B primers amplified rearranged V-D-J TRB sequences. One entry per CDR3 protein, called by TCRdb with MiXCR from the multiplex PCR reads. The sample contains about 2,000 distinct CDR3 sequences, about 25% of which appear only once. Sequences were obtained from blood. The receptors were gathered from a human donor with a solid tumor.

Within the sample, this clonotype is large (0.1 to 1%). The V and J genes are TRBV29-1 and TRBJ1-2; no clear D. Germline V gives CDR1 SQVTM, CDR2 ANQGSEA. This CDR3 region has 12 residues. Trimming removed 6 bases from V and 8 bases from J, with 16 bases in between. DNA of the CDR3: TGCAGCGTGGCCTCCCCCGCAGGCGGCTACACCTTC. It is translated as CSVASPAGGYTF. Combining the CDR3 with reference TRBV29-1 and TRBJ1-2 gives the whole variable domain SAVISQKPSRDICQRGTSLTIQCQVDSQVTMMFWYRQQPGQSLTLIATANQGSEATYESGFVIDKFPISRPNLTFSTLTVSNMSPEDSSIYLCSVASPAGGYTFGSGTRLTVV.

This clonotype was seen a handful of times. The rearrangement joins TRBV20-1 to TRBJ2-3, with D hard to call. Trimming left V 0 bases short and J 1 base short, with 8 bases between. Germline V gives CDR1 DFQATT, CDR2 SNEGSKA (reference sequence). This CDR3 is 14 amino acids long. The CDR3 sequence: CSARDMVGTDTQYF. The CDR3 DNA sequence: TGCAGTGCTAGAGATATGGTAGGCACAGATACGCAGTATTTT.

This clonotype showed up just a few times. V is TRBV6-1 and J is TRBJ2-3; D call uncertain. The germline V gene has CDR1 MNHNS and CDR2 SASEGT. CDR3 size: 13 residues. Trimming left V 9 bases short and J 5 bases short, with 15 bases between. CDR3 residues: CASEWVLRDTQYF. CDR3 in DNA: TGTGCCAGTGAGTGGGTGCTGAGAGATACGCAGTATTTT.

Relative to its sample, this clonotype is large (0.1 to 1%). The V call is TRBV7-2, the J call TRBJ1-2; D remains unclear. The length of the CDR3 is 14 residues. Germline V gene lookup returns CDR1 SGHTA and CDR2 FQGNSA. Trimming removed 2 bases from V and 4 bases from J, with 11 bases in between. CDR3 sequence reads: CASSLMRSSYGYTF. CDR3 nucleotides: TGTGCCAGCAGCTTAATGCGCAGCTCCTATGGCTACACCTTC.

The J gene is TRBJ1-4, the V gene TRBV19; D ambiguous. V gave up 9 bases and J gave up 8 bases, with 13 bases separating them. The CDR3 is made up of 12 amino acids. CDR1 LNHDA and CDR2 SQIVND come from the germline V gene (reference sequence). CDR3 region: CASQTGKEKLFF. The CDR3 bases are TGTGCCAGCCAGACGGGGAAAGAAAAACTGTTTTTT.

This clonotype was counted a few times. The chain is built from TRBV7-3 and TRBJ2-1; 9 bases align to TRBD2. The V segment lost 2 bases and the J segment 6 bases; nucleotides outside the gene matches: 5. CDR3 length equals 15 residues. Germline values: CDR1 SGHTA, CDR2 FQGTGA. CDR3: CASSLQSSGINEQFF. The CDR3 nucleotides read TGTGCCAGCAGCTTACAGTCTAGCGGGATCAATGAGCAGTTCTTC.

By share, this clonotype ranks as medium-sized. This chain joins TRBV6-5 and TRBJ1-6, with TRBD1 as a possible D gene (6 bases). This CDR3 spans 13 amino acids. Trimming took off 10 bases at V and 7 bases at J, with 14 bases between the two ends. Per germline, CDR1 MNHEY and CDR2 SVGAGI. The CDR3 is CATSGGGNSPLHF. CDR3 coding DNA: TGTGCCACCTCCGGGGGCGGGAATTCACCCCTCCACTTT.

This clonotype is deemed medium-sized. This chain uses TRBV7-2 with TRBJ1-2, with unresolved D. The CDR3 loop spans 15 amino acids. V was pared by 2 bases and J by 4 bases, with 14 bases between. CDR1 is SGHTA, CDR2 FQGNSA, per germline. DNA for the CDR3: TGTGCCAGCAGCTTACTGGCAGGAGACCTCTATGGCTACACCTTC. This translates into CASSLLAGDLYGYTF.

The chain is built from TRBV5-5 and TRBJ2-7; D gene uncertain. CDR1 is SGHKS, CDR2 YYEKEE, per germline (reference sequence). The V end lost 3 bases, the J end lost 0 bases, and 4 bases lay between the germline ends. The CDR3 runs to 12 residues. The CDR3 reads CASSSSSYEQYF. The DNA for the CDR3 is TGTGCCAGCAGCTCCAGCTCCTACGAGCAGTACTTC.

This clonotype is deemed large. This sequence joins TRBV11-2 and TRBJ2-1; D remains unclear. There are 15 residues in the CDR3. V lost 7 bases and J lost 6, with 19 bases in between. CDR1 and CDR2 (germline): SGHAT, FQNNGV. The CDR3 reads CASTRLGQPSNEQFF. CDR3 sequence (DNA): TGTGCCAGCACTCGCCTGGGTCAGCCCTCCAATGAGCAGTTCTTC.

This clonotype occurred a few times. This chain uses TRBV7-2 with TRBJ2-5; no firm D call. V lost 2 bases to trimming and J lost 5 bases, with 12 bases between them. The CDR3 totals 14 residues. Per germline, CDR1 SGHTA and CDR2 FQGNSA. The DNA of the CDR3 is TGTGCCAGCAGCTTACACCTCGTATCGGAGACCCAGTACTTC. This encodes CASSLHLVSETQYF. The full variable domain, its missing parts supplied by reference TRBV7-2 and TRBJ2-5, is GAGVSQSPSNKVTEKGKDVELRCDPISGHTALYWYRQSLGQGLEFLIYFQGNSAPDKSGLPSDRFSAERTGGSVSTLTIQRTQQEDSAVYLCASSLHLVSETQYFGPGTRLLVL.

This clonotype is medium-sized (0.01 to 0.1%) by share. The chain recombines TRBV6-5 with TRBJ2-5, with D possibly TRBD2 on 5 matching bases. Per germline, CDR1 MNHEY and CDR2 SVGAGI. CDR3 length: 14 amino acids. V was pared by 0 bases and J by 2 bases, with 7 bases between. The CDR3 protein is CASSYSPGQETQYF. CDR3 sequence (DNA): TGTGCCAGCAGTTACTCGCCGGGACAAGAGACCCAGTACTTC.

The chain carries TRBV20-1 and TRBJ1-4; TRBD1 might be the D (6 bases). The germline V gene has CDR1 DFQATT and CDR2 SNEGSKA (reference sequence). Trimming removed 5 bases at V and 2 bases at J, with 18 bases between. The CDR3 spans 16 residues. Written as DNA, the CDR3 is TGCAGTGCTCTCCCTCCAGTAAGGGGGACTAATGAAAAACTGTTTTTT. Protein sequence: CSALPPVRGTNEKLFF.

For this clonotype: At one end, the junction sequence differs from germline, possibly due to a read error. V is TRBV20-1 and J is TRBJ1-4; 9 bases are shared with TRBD1. Germline CDR1 DFQATT, CDR2 SNEGSKA (reference sequence). CDR3 length: 16 residues. The CDR3: CSARGLPGQGNKKLFF. In nucleotides, the CDR3 is TGCAGTGCTAGGGGTCTTCCGGGACAGGGTAATAAAAAACTGTTTTTT.

This clonotype has a handful of counts. V is TRBV28 and J is TRBJ1-2, with 7 positions matching TRBD1. V trimming: 2 bases; J trimming: 6 bases; junction bases outside the gene matches: 9. Germline V CDR1 and CDR2: MDHEN, SYDVKM. The CDR3 contains 15 residues. The CDR3 sequence: CASSLTRSGGDGYTF. CDR3 nucleotide sequence: TGTGCCAGCAGTTTAACCCGGTCAGGGGGAGATGGCTACACCTTC.

This clonotype was recorded a few times. This chain links TRBV6-6 with TRBJ2-3, with D perhaps assigned TRBD1 or TRBD2 (5 bases each). CDR1 MNHNY and CDR2 SVGAGI come from the germline V gene (reference sequence). The V end lost 5 bases, the J end lost 5 bases, and 11 bases lay between the germline ends. This CDR3 comprises 13 residues. The DNA of the CDR3 is TGTGCCAGCAGTCGGGACGATATAGATACGCAGTATTTT. Translating it yields CASSRDDIDTQYF.

This clonotype is termed large (0.1 to 1%). V is TRBV29-1 and J is TRBJ1-3; TRBD1 is a possible D gene (5 bases). Germline CDR1 SQVTM, CDR2 ANQGSEA. CDR3 size: 14 residues. The ends were cut back, 6 bases at V and 0 bases at J, with 12 bases in the middle. The CDR3 DNA sequence: TGCAGCGTCGGGACTGCCTCCTCTGGAAACACCATATATTTT. This codes for CSVGTASSGNTIYF.

Relative to its sample, this clonotype is large (0.1 to 1%). The chain carries TRBV29-1 and TRBJ2-3; D call uncertain. The CDR3 spans 14 residues. In germline, CDR1 is SQVTM, CDR2 ANQGSEA. Trimming pared 4 bases from V and 1 base from J, leaving 12 bases between. The CDR3 loop is CSVGLWQGTDTQYF. The CDR3 nucleotides read TGCAGCGTTGGACTGTGGCAGGGCACAGATACGCAGTATTTT.